The 17 T cell receptor beta chains given below trace back to one sample, sequenced in a study of cytomegalovirus exposure and HLA in healthy donors. 13 Jbeta primers and 60 Vbeta primers were used for the PCR. TCRdb's table, derived via immunoSEQ multiplex PCR, lists solely in-frame clones and lacks some. There are some 200,000 clones in the sample; about 81% occur only once, and 6.5% lies in the top ten. The sample consisted of PBMCs. Receptors originate from a woman aged 45 to 65 in good health and CMV-seropositive.

The chain employs TRBV2 and TRBJ2-1; possibly TRBD1 for D (7 bases). The CDR3 is made up of 14 amino acids. V lost 5 bases to trimming and J lost 4 bases, with 12 bases between them. Germline CDR1 reads SNHLY; CDR2 reads FYNNEI. CDR3 region: CASSQGGRYNEQFF. CDR3 nucleotide sequence: TGTGCCAGCAGTCAGGGGGGCAGATACAATGAGCAGTTCTTC.

This clone came up a few times. The rearrangement uses TRBV29-1 and TRBJ2-2; TRBD2 agrees at 7 bases. This CDR3 has 13 residues. Germline V gene data show CDR1 as SQVTM and CDR2 as ANQGSEA. Trimming cost V 7 bases and J 0 bases; bases outside gene matches: 2. The DNA for the CDR3 is TGCAGCGGGGGACTACCGAACACCGGGGAGCTGTTTTTT. Protein sequence: CSGGLPNTGELFF.

V gene TRBV27 combines with J gene TRBJ2-1; D possibly corresponds to TRBD2 (6 bases). V was cut by 2 bases and J by 11 bases, with 13 bases left in between. Germline V gene sequence: CDR1 MNHEY, CDR2 SMNVEV (reference sequence). The CDR3 is made up of 13 amino acids. The CDR3 DNA follows: TGTGCCAGCAGTTTACTCCTCGGGGGACAGCAGTTCTTC. Translating it yields CASSLLLGGQQFF.

This chain joins TRBV27 and TRBJ1-2, with a weak D call TRBD1 (6 bases). The CDR3 length is 15 residues. Germline values: CDR1 MNHEY, CDR2 SMNVEV (reference sequence). V was trimmed by 4 bases and J by 2 bases, leaving 14 bases between them. CDR3 coding DNA: TGTGCCAGCAGTTCGGGACAAGTCGCAAACTATGGCTACACCTTC. Translated: CASSSGQVANYGYTF.

The gene calls are TRBV18 and TRBJ2-1, with 10 bases aligning to TRBD1. The CDR3 is made up of 15 amino acids. CDR1 and CDR2 (germline): KGHSH, LQKENI. The junction had 4 bases not matched to a gene; V was cut back by 2 bases and J by 6 bases. CDR3: CASSPGTGAINEQFF. CDR3 nucleotide sequence: TGTGCCAGCTCACCAGGGACAGGGGCCATCAATGAGCAGTTCTTC.

This chain connects TRBV14 to TRBJ1-1, with 8 bases matching TRBD1. V was clipped by 6 bases and J by 1 base; unmatched bases: 10. The germline V gene encodes CDR1 SGHDN and CDR2 FVKESK. This CDR3 comprises 16 residues. This chain's CDR3 is CASRLEGQGSNTEAFF. The CDR3, as DNA: TGTGCCAGCAGGCTTGAAGGACAGGGATCGAACACTGAAGCTTTCTTT.

V is TRBV9 and J is TRBJ2-7; 7 bases are shared with TRBD1. The CDR3 sequence is 15 residues long. J lost 12 bases, V lost 4 bases, and 19 bases had no gene match. Germline loops: CDR1 SGDLS, CDR2 YYNGEE. CDR3 in amino acids: CASSTRRSGQISSYF. CDR3 bases: TGTGCCAGCAGCACCCGTAGGTCGGGACAGATCTCCTCGTACTTC. Full variable domain (missing parts from reference TRBV9 and TRBJ2-7): DSGVTQTPKHLITATGQRVTLRCSPRSGDLSVYWYQQSLDQGLQFLIQYYNGEERAKGNILERFSAQQFPDLHSELNLSSLELGDSALYFCASSTRRSGQISSYFGPGTRLTVT.

The rearrangement joins TRBV19 to TRBJ1-3; 8 positions match TRBD1. The CDR3 has 17 residues. Germline assignment: CDR1 LNHDA and CDR2 SQIVND (reference sequence). Germline trimming cut 3 bases from V and 2 bases from J; bases unmatched to any gene: 9. CDR3 sequence reads: CASSMGAGGATGNTIYF. CDR3 in DNA: TGTGCCAGTAGTATGGGGGCAGGGGGCGCGACTGGAAACACCATATATTTT.

DNA of the CDR3: TGTGCCAGCAGCGAGGGAATTGGACCCTACGAGCAGTACTTC. This sequence encodes CASSEGIGPYEQYF. The chain combines TRBV5-4 with TRBJ2-7; tentatively, D is TRBD2 (5 bases). Germline values: CDR1 SGHNT, CDR2 YYREEE (reference sequence). Trimming cost V 4 bases and J 2 bases, with 13 bases left between them. CDR3 length: 14 residues.

The genes are TRBV10-3 and TRBJ1-4; TRBD1 is a possible D gene (5 bases). This CDR3 spans 14 amino acids. Germline V gives CDR1 ENHRY, CDR2 SYGVKD. The V end was cut by 6 bases, the J end by 3 bases, with 11 bases between. Written as DNA, the CDR3 is TGTGCCATCAGCTCAGGGCCGGCTAATGAAAAACTGTTTTTT. Translation gives CAISSGPANEKLFF.

The CDR3, as DNA: TGTGCCAGCAGTGGGAGGGGGCGCGATAATTCACCCCTCCACTTT. It specifies CASSGRGRDNSPLHF. The genes are TRBV2 and TRBJ1-6; 7 positions agree with TRBD1. The CDR3 has 15 amino acids. Trimming cost V 4 bases and J 5 bases; bases outside gene matches: 5. Germline V gene sequence: CDR1 SNHLY, CDR2 FYNNEI.

The chain uses TRBV7-2 and TRBJ2-5, with D possibly TRBD1 on 5 matching bases. V gave up 5 bases and J gave up 0 bases, with 16 bases separating them. Germline values: CDR1 SGHTA, CDR2 FQGNSA. The CDR3 extends over 16 amino acids. The CDR3 bases are TGTGCCAGCAGCATAAGACAGCCGAGCCACCAAGAGACCCAGTACTTC. Protein: CASSIRQPSHQETQYF.

The gene calls are TRBV28 and TRBJ1-4; D gene uncertain. The ends were cut back, 6 bases at V and 12 bases at J, with 17 bases in the middle. This CDR3 spans 13 amino acids. CDR1 is MDHEN, CDR2 SYDVKM, per germline. The CDR3 spells CASRPNNEEELFF. The CDR3 DNA is TGTGCCAGCAGACCTAACAACGAGGAGGAACTGTTTTTT.

CDR3 sequence: CASTRQGEANEKLFF. In DNA form, the CDR3 reads TGTGCCAGCACCCGACAGGGGGAGGCTAATGAAAAACTGTTTTTT. This sequence joins TRBV6-6 and TRBJ1-4; TRBD1 agrees at 9 bases. The CDR3 has 15 amino acids. V lost 7 bases to trimming and J lost 3 bases; unmatched junction nucleotides: 6. The germline V gene has CDR1 MNHNY and CDR2 SVGAGI (reference sequence).

This clone was recorded a few times. The V and J genes are TRBV28 and TRBJ1-1; tentatively, D is TRBD1 (5 bases). CDR1 is MDHEN, CDR2 SYDVKM, per germline. The CDR3 covers 12 residues. The germline V and J ends were trimmed by 4 bases and 4 bases, with 7 bases remaining between them. The CDR3 region has the DNA TGTGCCAGCAGTTCGGGGGTCACTGAAGCTTTCTTT. It yields the protein CASSSGVTEAFF.

The chain combines TRBV29-1 with TRBJ1-4, with 10 nucleotides matching TRBD1. With V trimmed by 0 bases and J by 8 bases, 6 bases remained unmatched. CDR1 and CDR2 from the germline V gene are SQVTM and ANQGSEA. The CDR3 totals 15 residues. DNA of the CDR3: TGCAGCGTTGAAGATCGGGACAGGGGAGGGGAAAAACTGTTTTTT. Translation gives CSVEDRDRGGEKLFF.

V gene TRBV6-1 combines with J gene TRBJ1-5; 8 bases fit TRBD1. The CDR3 spans 16 residues. CDR1 and CDR2 from the germline V gene are MNHNS and SASEGT. V dropped 4 bases and J dropped 3; count of bases not matched to a gene: 8. The DNA of the CDR3 is TGTGCCAGCAGTGGGCAGGGGGCGCCAGTCAATCAGCCCCAGCATTTT. This encodes CASSGQGAPVNQPQHF.